This T cell receptor (beta chain) was sequenced for a study of identical twins. One entry per CDR3 protein, called by TCRdb with MiXCR from the 5' RACE reads. This sample yields about 570,000 distinct CDR3 sequences, of which 9% to 10% are seen a single time; around 3.1% belongs to the top ten. This clonotype was detected ten times or more. Antigen specificity is unknown. The CDR3 totals 13 residues. From germline, CDR1 is DFQATT and CDR2 SNEGSKA (reference sequence). J gave up 1 base and V 4 bases, and 2 bases lay outside the gene matches. Among all donors, each was a healthy Caucasian. General study results and limits: Fewer insertions were carried by abundant cord blood beta clonotypes, but none was seen in memory repertoires.

A further study also used this sample, focusing on yellow fever vaccine responses in identical twins. Per that study: In identical twins, vaccine T cell responses appeared partly shared and partly individual.

The sequence came from a woman aged 18-35 years in good health. The sequenced material came from PBMCs. J is TRBJ1-1 and V is TRBV20-1; 8 bases are a match to TRBD1. CDR3 in amino acids: CSAKTGENTEAFF. The CDR3 DNA sequence: TGCAGTGCTAAGACAGGGGAGAACACTGAAGCTTTCTTT.